This T cell receptor beta chain was captured by sequencing in a study of T cell repertoires in cytomegalovirus infection. One entry per CDR3 protein, called by TCRdb with MiXCR from the reads. This repertoire shows 570,000 or so distinct CDR3 sequences, about 40% found once; its top ten account for 48%. The V gene's germline CDR1 is MNHEY and CDR2 SVGEGT. CDR3 size: 13 residues. V shed 8 bases and J 2 bases; nucleotides not matched to a gene: 5. For this clonotype: Its antigen is as yet unknown.

The specimen was cultured PBMCs, collected from culture after CMV antigen stimulation. The chain is built from TRBV6-2 or TRBV6-3 and TRBJ2-7, with 8 bases matching TRBD2. The TCR sequence derives from a human donor in good health (CMV status not recorded). Some clones in this sample may be carry-over from other donors' samples. CDR3 amino acids: CASQRETTYEQYF. DNA for the CDR3: TGTGCCAGCCAGCGGGAGACAACCTACGAGCAGTACTTC.